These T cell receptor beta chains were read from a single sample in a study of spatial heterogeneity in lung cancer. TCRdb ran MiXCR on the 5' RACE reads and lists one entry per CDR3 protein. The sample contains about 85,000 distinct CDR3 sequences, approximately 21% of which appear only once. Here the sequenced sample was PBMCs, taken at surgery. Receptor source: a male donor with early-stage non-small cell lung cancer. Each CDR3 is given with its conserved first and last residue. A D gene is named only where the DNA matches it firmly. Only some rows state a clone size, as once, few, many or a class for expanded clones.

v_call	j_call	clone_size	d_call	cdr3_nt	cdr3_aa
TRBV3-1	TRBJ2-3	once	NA	TGTGCCAGCAGCCGCGGACTTTCGGTCACAGATACGCAGTATTTT	CASSRGLSVTDTQYF
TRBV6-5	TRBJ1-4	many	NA	TGTGCCAGCAGTTATTGTCCTGGCGCAACTAATGAAAAACTGTTTTTT	CASSYCPGATNEKLFF
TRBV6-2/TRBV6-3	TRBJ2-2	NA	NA	TGTGCCAGCAGCACCCAGTCTAGCGTTGACACCGGGGAGCTGTTTTTT	CASSTQSSVDTGELFF
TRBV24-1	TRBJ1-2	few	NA	TGTGCCACCAGTGCGGACAGAAAGGATGGCTACACCTTC	CATSADRKDGYTF
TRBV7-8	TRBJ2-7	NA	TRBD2	TGTGCCAGCAGCTCATCTAGCGGCACCTACGAGCAGTACTTC	CASSSSSGTYEQYF
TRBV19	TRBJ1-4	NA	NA	TGTGCCAGTCTACCTTTGGGGCAGTCTAATGAAAAACTGTTTTTT	CASLPLGQSNEKLFF
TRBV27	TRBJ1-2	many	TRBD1	TGTGCCAGCAGTACGGGACAGGGGGCGTCAATTGGCTACACCTTC	CASSTGQGASIGYTF
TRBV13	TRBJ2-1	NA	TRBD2	TGTGCCAGCAGCTGGGGCGGGGGGACCTACAATGAGCAGTTCTTC	CASSWGGGTYNEQFF
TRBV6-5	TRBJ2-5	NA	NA	TGTGCCAGCAGCCTACGGCTCCAAGAGACCCAGTACTTC	CASSLRLQETQYF
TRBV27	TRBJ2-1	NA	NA	TGTGCCAGCAGTTTACTTGGGGTATCCTCCTACAATGAGCAGTTCTTC	CASSLLGVSSYNEQFF
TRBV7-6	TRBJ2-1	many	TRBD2	TGTGCCAGCAGTCTAGCGGGAGGGCTTCCCAATGAGCAGTTCTTC	CASSLAGGLPNEQFF
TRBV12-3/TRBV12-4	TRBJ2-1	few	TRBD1	TGTGCCAGCAGTCGCGACAGGGGGGGCTACAATGAGCAGTTCTTC	CASSRDRGGYNEQFF
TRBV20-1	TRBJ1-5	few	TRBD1	TGCAGTGCTGGGACAGGGTCTCAGCCCCAGCATTTT	CSAGTGSQPQHF
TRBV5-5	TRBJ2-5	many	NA	TGTGCCAGCAGCTCGAACCGATTATCTAAGGAGACCCAGTACTTC	CASSSNRLSKETQYF
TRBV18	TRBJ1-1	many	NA	TGTGCCAGCTCGAACATGAACACTGAAGCTTTCTTT	CASSNMNTEAFF
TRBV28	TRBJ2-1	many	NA	TGTGCCAGCAGTGGACCCGGGACTTCTAACAATGAGCAGTTCTTC	CASSGPGTSNNEQFF
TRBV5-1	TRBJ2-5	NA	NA	TGCGCCAGCAGCTCAATACCGGGACAACGGCAGGAGACCCAGTACTTC	CASSSIPGQRQETQYF
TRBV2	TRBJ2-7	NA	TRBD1	TGTGCCAGCAGTAGGGGACAGGGGAACTTCTACGAGCAGTACTTC	CASSRGQGNFYEQYF
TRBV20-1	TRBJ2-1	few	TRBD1	TGCAGTGCTAGTCGGACAGGTGACTCCTACAATGAGCAGTTCTTC	CSASRTGDSYNEQFF
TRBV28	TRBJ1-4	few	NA	TGTGCCAGCAGTTTTCCCCGGGTGCTGGGCTGGAGGACTAATGAAAAACTGTTTTTT	CASSFPRVLGWRTNEKLFF
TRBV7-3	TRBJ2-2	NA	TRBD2	TGTGCCAGCAGCTCTGTGCTAGCGGGAGGAAAAACCGGGGAGCTGTTTTTT	CASSSVLAGGKTGELFF
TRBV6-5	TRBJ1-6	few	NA	TGTGCCAGCAGTAACGATCGGGGCGCACCCCTCCACTTT	CASSNDRGAPLHF
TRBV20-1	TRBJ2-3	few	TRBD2	TGCAGTGCTTTTCTAGCGGGACCAGATACGCAGTATTTT	CSAFLAGPDTQYF
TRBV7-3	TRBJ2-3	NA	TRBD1	TGTGCCAGCAGCTTCGGACAGGGGGATACGCAGTATTTT	CASSFGQGDTQYF
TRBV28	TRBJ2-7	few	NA	TGTGCCAGCAGCAATATAGGGCAGGTCTCCTACGAGCAGTACTTC	CASSNIGQVSYEQYF
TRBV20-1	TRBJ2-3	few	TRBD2	TGCAGTGCTAGAGATACGGGTGGACTAGCGAGTGGAGATACGCAGTATTTT	CSARDTGGLASGDTQYF
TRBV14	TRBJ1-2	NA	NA	TGTGCCAGCAGCCAAGATTTGGTCGGAGGGCCCACTTCGGATGGCTACACCTTC	CASSQDLVGGPTSDGYTF
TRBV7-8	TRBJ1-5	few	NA	TGTGCCAGCAGCCAGTCCTTAGGGGGAATTCAGCCCCAGCATTTT	CASSQSLGGIQPQHF
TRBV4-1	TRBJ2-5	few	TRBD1	TGCGCCAGCAGCCAAGACCCGGGACAGGGACTGGAGACCCAGTACTTC	CASSQDPGQGLETQYF
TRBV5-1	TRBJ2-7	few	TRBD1	TGCGCCAGCAGCTCCGGGACAGGGGGCAGCGAGCAGTACTTC	CASSSGTGGSEQYF
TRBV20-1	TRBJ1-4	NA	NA	TGCAGTGCTCGTCAGGAGGGTCGAACTAATGAAAAACTGTTTTTT	CSARQEGRTNEKLFF
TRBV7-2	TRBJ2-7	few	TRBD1	TGTGCCAGCAGCTTAGTAGCAGGGACAGGGTACTACGAGCAGTACTTC	CASSLVAGTGYYEQYF
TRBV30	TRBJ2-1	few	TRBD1	TGTGCCTGGCACTTCGGACAGGGGGAGCAGTTCTTC	CAWHFGQGEQFF
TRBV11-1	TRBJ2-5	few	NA	TGTGCCAGCAGCTTAGCGGACGTAGGGACCCAGTACTTC	CASSLADVGTQYF
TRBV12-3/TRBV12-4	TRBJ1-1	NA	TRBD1	TGTGCCAGCAGCTACACAGGGGAGACAGCTTTCTTT	CASSYTGETAFF
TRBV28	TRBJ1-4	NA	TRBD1	TGTGCCAGCAGTCTACCGGGACAGAAAAATGAAAAACTGTTTTTT	CASSLPGQKNEKLFF
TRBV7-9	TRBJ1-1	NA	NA	TGTGCCAGCAGCGTCCTCGCGAACACTGAAGCTTTCTTT	CASSVLANTEAFF
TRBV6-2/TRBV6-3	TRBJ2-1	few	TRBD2	TGTGCCAGCAGAACTAGCGGGGGGGCCCTAGGGCAGTTCTTC	CASRTSGGALGQFF
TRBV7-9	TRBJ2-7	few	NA	TGTGCCAGCAGCCAACCTACAGGGTCCTACGAGCAGTACTTC	CASSQPTGSYEQYF
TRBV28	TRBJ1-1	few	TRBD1	TGTGCCAGCACCCGGACAGGGGCGCACACTGAAGCTTTCTTT	CASTRTGAHTEAFF
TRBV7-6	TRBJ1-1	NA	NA	TGTGCCAGCAGCTTAGCACAACTTGACACTGAAGCTTTCTTT	CASSLAQLDTEAFF
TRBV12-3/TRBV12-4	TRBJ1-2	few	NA	TGTGCCAGCAGTTTAACCGGGGAATTTGGCTACACCTTC	CASSLTGEFGYTF
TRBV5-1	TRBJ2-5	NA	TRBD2	TGCGCCAGCAGCGCTGGCAGAGCGGGGGGGCACCGGGAGACCCAGTACTTC	CASSAGRAGGHRETQYF
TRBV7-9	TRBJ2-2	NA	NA	TGTGCCAGCACTATTTTAGTAACCGGGGAGCTGTTTTTT	CASTILVTGELFF
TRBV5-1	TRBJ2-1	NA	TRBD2	TGCGCCAGCAGCCCCTATAGCGGGGCGGGCTACAATGAGCAGTTCTTC	CASSPYSGAGYNEQFF
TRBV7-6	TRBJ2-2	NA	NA	TGTGCCAGCAGCTACCCTACGGCTACGAACACCGGGGAGCTGTTTTTT	CASSYPTATNTGELFF
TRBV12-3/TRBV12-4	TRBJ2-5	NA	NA	TGTGCCAGCAGTCGAGCAGGGGACCTCCAAGAGACCCAGTACTTC	CASSRAGDLQETQYF
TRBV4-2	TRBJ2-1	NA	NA	TGTGCCAGCAGCCAAGGACTCGCCGGGGACAATGAGCAGTTCTTC	CASSQGLAGDNEQFF
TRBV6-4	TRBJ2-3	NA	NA	TGTGCCAGCAGTAAGCAAGGGAGAGATACGCAGTATTTT	CASSKQGRDTQYF
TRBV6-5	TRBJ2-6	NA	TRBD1	TGTGCCACCAAAAGAAACCGGGACAGGGGTATTTCTGGGGCCAACGTCCTGACTTTC	CATKRNRDRGISGANVLTF
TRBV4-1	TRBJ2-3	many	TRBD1	TGCGCCAGCAGCCGGGACAGACCTAGCACAGATACGCAGTATTTT	CASSRDRPSTDTQYF
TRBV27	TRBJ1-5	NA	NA	TGTGCCAGCAGTAGCGGAGGGCTTAGCAATCAGCCCCAGCATTTT	CASSSGGLSNQPQHF
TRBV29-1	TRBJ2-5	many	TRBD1	TGCAGCGCCCCGACAGGGGGCGTGGAGACCCAGTACTTC	CSAPTGGVETQYF
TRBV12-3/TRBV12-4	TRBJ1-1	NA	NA	TGTGCCAGCAGACTTGGACAGTCGGAAGCTTTCTTT	CASRLGQSEAFF
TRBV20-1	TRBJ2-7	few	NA	TGCAGTGCTAGACGCTCCGCGGCCAGTTACGAGCAGTACTTC	CSARRSAASYEQYF
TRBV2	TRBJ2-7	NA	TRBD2	TGTGCCAGCAGTGACTTAGCGGGTAACTACGAGCAGTACTTC	CASSDLAGNYEQYF
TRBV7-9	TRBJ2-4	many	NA	TGTGCCAGCAGCTTCTCACAGGGAGAAAACATTCAGTACTTC	CASSFSQGENIQYF
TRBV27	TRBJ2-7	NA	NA	TGTGCCAGCAGTTTATCTGGAAACACCTACGAGCAGTACTTC	CASSLSGNTYEQYF
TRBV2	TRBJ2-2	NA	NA	TGTGCCAGCAGTCGCTCCTACACCGGGGAGCTGTTTTTT	CASSRSYTGELFF